This T cell receptor (beta chain) was sequenced during a study of shared T cell receptors in the human thymus. Profiling relied on immunoSEQ multiplex PCR, and the TCRdb table lists in-frame clones only, not all of them. The sample has 600,000 to 900,000 clones, over 75% seen once. The CDR3 loop spans 15 amino acids. Germline CDR1 SGHTA, CDR2 FQGNSA. V shed 4 bases and J shed 6 bases, with 18 bases lying between them. The same sample was also used in a study of human thymus T cells. That report adds: Infants, healthy and Finnish, who were having corrective surgery for congenital heart defects served as donors. Corrective heart surgery yielded resections, and these provided the thymus tissue. Thymic and blood repertoires appeared to show biased V and J gene usage. Related reports documented highly overlapping thymic repertoires among unrelated individuals.

The chain combines TRBV7-2 with TRBJ1-2, with D perhaps TRBD1 (6 bases). This TCR was recovered from a girl less than two years old with a congenital heart defect. Sequenced input: thymocytes. The CDR3 here is CASSSEETGTNGYTF. The CDR3 DNA sequence: TGTGCCAGCAGCTCAGAAGAGACAGGAACAAATGGCTACACCTTC.